These 24 T cell receptor beta chains came from one sample sequenced in a study of blood T cell repertoires in COVID-19. The assay was immunoSEQ multiplex PCR, and TCRdb's table has in-frame clones only and misses some. The sample consists of about 60,000 clones, roughly 90% of them appearing once. What was sequenced was peripheral blood. These receptors came from a human donor with acute or convalescent COVID-19. The donor label of this sample is uncertain.

The chain links TRBV3-1 (or the pseudogene TRBV3-2) to TRBJ1-2; TRBD1 matches at 7 bases. This CDR3 has 16 residues. The germline gives CDR1 LGHDT, CDR2 YNNKEL (reference sequence). J lost 3 bases, V lost 0 bases, and 7 bases had no gene match. The CDR3 DNA is TGTGCCAGCAGCCAAGATCGAAAAGGGGGCTACTATGGCTACACCTTC. Protein product: CASSQDRKGGYYGYTF.

The genes are TRBV2 and TRBJ2-1; TRBD1 aligns across 11 bases. The junction had 8 bases not matched to a gene; V was cut back by 7 bases and J by 6 bases. This CDR3 has 15 residues. From germline, CDR1 is SNHLY and CDR2 FYNNEI. In nucleotides, the CDR3 is TGTGCCAGCATGCTAGGACAGGGGGCTTTCAATGAGCAGTTCTTC. This codes for CASMLGQGAFNEQFF.

This clone was seen a handful of times. The CDR3 here is CASSSKPVGVYGYTF. The CDR3 DNA reads as TGTGCCAGCAGCTCCAAACCGGTCGGGGTATATGGCTACACCTTC. This chain connects TRBV7-2 to TRBJ1-2; D unresolved. The CDR3 consists of 15 residues. V was pared by 4 bases and J by 5 bases, with 17 bases between. Germline V lookup: CDR1 SGHTA, CDR2 FQGNSA.

The V gene is TRBV5-8, the J gene TRBJ2-3; D is possibly TRBD2 (6 bases). Between the trimmed V and J ends, which lost 4 bases and 8 bases, there was a span of 20 bases. Germline V gives CDR1 SGHTS, CDR2 YDEGEE. The CDR3 consists of 15 residues. The CDR3 spells CASSGTGTLGGTQYF. The CDR3 nucleotides are TGTGCCAGCAGCGGGACCGGGACCTTGGGGGGTACGCAGTATTTT.

This clone was counted a few times. This chain connects TRBV28 to TRBJ2-7, with D possibly TRBD2 on 5 matching bases. This CDR3 comprises 12 residues. The V gene lost 7 bases and the J gene lost 2 bases, with 9 bases spanning the gap. Germline V lookup: CDR1 MDHEN, CDR2 SYDVKM. CDR3 nucleotide sequence: TGTGCCAGCACGGACGGGACCTACGAGCAGTACTTC. As protein: CASTDGTYEQYF.

This clone has only one observation. The chain employs TRBV18 and TRBJ1-4; 11 bases align to TRBD1. The V gene's germline CDR1 is KGHSH and CDR2 LQKENI. V was clipped by 3 bases and J by 4 bases; unmatched bases: 4. CDR3 size: 16 residues. The CDR3 nucleotides are TGTGCCAGCTCACCCGGACAGGGGGCGGTTAATGAAAAACTGTTTTTT. It codes for CASSPGQGAVNEKLFF.

The J gene is TRBJ1-4, the V gene TRBV7-9, with 12 bases fitting TRBD1. The trim removed 5 bases at V and 7 bases at J, leaving 11 bases unmatched. This CDR3 has 17 amino acids. Germline V gene lookup returns CDR1 SEHNR and CDR2 FQNEAQ (reference sequence). In DNA, the CDR3 is TGTGCCAGCAGCCGTACACCCGGGGACAGGGGGCGTGAAAAACTGTTTTTT. Protein product: CASSRTPGDRGREKLFF. The full variable domain, its missing parts supplied by reference TRBV7-9 and TRBJ1-4, is DTGVSQNPRHKITKRGQNVTFRCDPISEHNRLYWYRQTLGQGPEFLTYFQNEAQLEKSRLLSDRFSAERPKGSFSTLEIQRTEQGDSAMYLCASSRTPGDRGREKLFFGSGTQLSVL.

This clone was seen more than once but under ten times. The chain combines TRBV5-4 with TRBJ2-2; 9 nucleotides align to TRBD1. V shed 4 bases, J shed 1 base, and the junction held 5 bases outside the gene matches. This CDR3 is 16 amino acids long. Per the germline V gene, CDR1 is SGHNT and CDR2 is YYREEE (reference sequence). CDR3: CASSLGQGRNTGELFF. The CDR3 DNA reads TGTGCCAGCAGCCTGGGACAGGGTAGGAACACCGGGGAGCTGTTTTTT.

This clone showed up just once. V is TRBV30 and J is TRBJ2-3; TRBD2 aligns across 7 bases. Germline assignment: CDR1 GTSNPN and CDR2 SVGIG (reference sequence). V shed 6 bases and J 0 bases; nucleotides not matched to a gene: 24. The CDR3 totals 20 residues. DNA for the CDR3: TGTGCCTGTGGCCCGGGTGAAGCGGGGATACCACTTACGAGCACAGATACGCAGTATTTT. The encoded protein is CACGPGEAGIPLTSTDTQYF.

The genes are TRBV7-8 and TRBJ1-3; possible D gene TRBD1, 5 bases. Trimming stripped 5 bases from V and 1 base from J, with 9 bases between. The length of the CDR3 is 14 residues. CDR1 is SGHVS and CDR2 is FQNEAQ in the germline V gene. Written as DNA, the CDR3 is TGTGCCAGCAGCGCAGGGACTTCTGGAAACACCATATATTTT. Encoded protein: CASSAGTSGNTIYF.

This clone was seen once. The chain combines TRBV10-1 with TRBJ2-3; D is possibly TRBD2 (6 bases). Germline loops: CDR1 WNHNN, CDR2 SYGVQD (reference sequence). Between the trimmed V and J ends, which lost 2 bases and 3 bases, there was a span of 9 bases. The CDR3 sequence is 14 residues long. The CDR3 reads CASSETGVTDTQYF. CDR3 in DNA: TGCGCCAGCAGTGAGACGGGGGTGACAGATACGCAGTATTTT.

The chain is built from TRBV7-8 and TRBJ1-4, with TRBD1 matching over 7 bases. Unmatched junction bases numbered 6, after V lost 1 base and J lost 7 bases. This CDR3 contains 15 residues. The germline gives CDR1 SGHVS, CDR2 FQNEAQ. The DNA of the CDR3 is TGTGCCAGCAGCTTAGAGTGGGGACAGTCTGAAAAACTGTTTTTT. Translation gives CASSLEWGQSEKLFF.

The V and J genes are TRBV5-1 and TRBJ2-3, with 9 bases fitting TRBD2. Germline values: CDR1 SGHRS, CDR2 YFSETQ. CDR3 size: 16 residues. J lost 3 bases, V lost 0 bases, and 5 bases had no gene match. The CDR3 loop is CASSLEGSGSTDTQYF. The CDR3 bases are TGCGCCAGCAGCTTGGAGGGTAGCGGGAGTACAGATACGCAGTATTTT. The full variable domain, in which reference TRBV5-1 and TRBJ2-3 provide the parts outside the CDR3, is KAGVTQTPRYLIKTRGQQVTLSCSPISGHRSVSWYQQTPGQGLQFLFEYFSETQRNKGNFPGRFSGRQFSNSRSEMNVSTLELGDSALYLCASSLEGSGSTDTQYFGPGTRLTVL.

This clone was picked up one time. This chain links TRBV5-1 with TRBJ2-3, with D possibly being TRBD2 (6 bases). In germline, CDR1 is SGHRS, CDR2 YFSETQ. Deletions cut 0 bases from V and 4 bases from J, with 9 bases between. The CDR3 totals 14 residues. In nucleotides, the CDR3 is TGCGCCAGCAGCTTGGAGGTAGCGGCAGATACGCAGTATTTT. This codes for CASSLEVAADTQYF.

The chain recombines TRBV19 with TRBJ2-1, with TRBD1 as a possible D gene (6 bases). Germline values: CDR1 LNHDA, CDR2 SQIVND (reference sequence). This CDR3 has 14 residues. V was clipped by 4 bases and J by 0 bases, with 7 bases between them. The CDR3 region has the DNA TGTGCCAGTAGTACAGGGGTCTCCTACAATGAGCAGTTCTTC. The encoded protein is CASSTGVSYNEQFF.

The chain uses TRBV18 and TRBJ2-5; maybe TRBD2 (7 bases). Germline CDR1 KGHSH, CDR2 LQKENI. The CDR3 runs to 17 residues. Trimming cost V 2 bases and J 2 bases, with 18 bases left between them. CDR3 region: CASSPTDGGLRQETQYF. The DNA for the CDR3 is TGTGCCAGCTCACCAACCGACGGGGGGCTACGACAAGAGACCCAGTACTTC. Full variable domain (outside the CDR3, taken from reference TRBV18 and TRBJ2-5): NAGVMQNPRHLVRRRGQEARLRCSPMKGHSHVYWYRQLPEEGLKFMVYLQKENIIDESGMPKERFSAEFPKEGPSILRIQQVVRGDSAAYFCASSPTDGGLRQETQYFGPGTRLLVL.

The chain links TRBV5-8 to TRBJ1-5; D is unclear. Looked up from germline, CDR1 is SGHTS and CDR2 is YDEGEE. Trimming left V 3 bases short and J 8 bases short, with 12 bases between. CDR3 length: 13 residues. The CDR3 spells CASSSTFKEPQHF. Here the CDR3 DNA reads TGTGCCAGCAGCTCCACATTTAAAGAGCCCCAGCATTTT.

Remarks on this clone: The same CDR3 arises from other DNA sequences in this sample as well. The V call is TRBV28, the J call TRBJ1-4, with 8 bases that match TRBD1. In germline, CDR1 is MDHEN, CDR2 SYDVKM. The CDR3 totals 15 residues. The junction had 4 bases not matched to a gene; V was cut back by 3 bases and J by 4 bases. This CDR3 reads CASSLVTGVNEKLFF. The CDR3 region has the DNA TGTGCCAGCAGTTTGGTGACAGGGGTTAATGAAAAACTGTTTTTT. The whole variable domain, filled in from reference TRBV28 and TRBJ1-4, reads DVKVTQSSRYLVKRTGEKVFLECVQDMDHENMFWYRQDPGLGLRLIYFSYDVKMKEKGDIPEGYSVSREKKERFSLILESASTNQTSMYLCASSLVTGVNEKLFFGSGTQLSVL.

For the CDR3, the DNA is TGTGCTAGTGGTTTGGTTGTATCAGCCGGGACAGGGGGCGAGCTTACGAATGAGCAGTTCTTC. Amino acids: CASGLVVSAGTGGELTNEQFF. The chain has TRBV12-5 and TRBJ2-1, with 12 bases aligning to TRBD1. Germline CDR1 and CDR2: LGHNT and FRNRAP. The CDR3 covers 21 residues. The V and J ends lost 0 bases and 7 bases, in that order; junction bases with no gene match: 19.

The chain carries TRBV27 and TRBJ1-1; D is uncertain. The CDR3 runs to 13 residues. Germline lookup yields CDR1 MNHEY and CDR2 SMNVEV (reference sequence). Trimming left V 3 bases short and J 0 bases short, with 5 bases between. CDR3 residues: CASSFKLNTEAFF. CDR3 bases: TGTGCCAGCAGTTTTAAATTGAACACTGAAGCTTTCTTT.

The genes are TRBV28 and TRBJ1-2; D is perhaps TRBD1 (5 bases). Germline V gene lookup returns CDR1 MDHEN and CDR2 SYDVKM. The CDR3 runs 15 residues. V lost 4 bases to trimming and J lost 3 bases, with 15 bases between them. CDR3 DNA: TGTGCCAGCAGTTACCCTCGGGGGGGGGACTATGGCTACACCTTC. This encodes CASSYPRGGDYGYTF.

Remarks on this clone: A read error may account for a junction end that differs from germline. The chain carries TRBV7-9 and TRBJ2-7; 12 bases are shared with TRBD2. This CDR3 has 13 amino acids. Germline V gives CDR1 SEHNR, CDR2 FQNEAQ (reference sequence). CDR3 sequence: CASSLAGGGEQYF. In DNA, the CDR3 is TGTGCCAGCAGCCTAGCGGGAGGGGGCGAGCAGTACTTC.

V gene TRBV19 combines with J gene TRBJ1-5; D call uncertain. This CDR3 region has 14 residues. V gave up 1 base and J gave up 6 bases, with 10 bases separating them. The germline V gene has CDR1 LNHDA and CDR2 SQIVND (reference sequence). In DNA, the CDR3 is TGTGCCAGTAGTATAGTGGGAGGCAGTCAGCCCCAGCATTTT. Amino acid sequence: CASSIVGGSQPQHF. The full variable domain, rest sourced from reference TRBV19 and TRBJ1-5, is DGGITQSPKYLFRKEGQNVTLSCEQNLNHDAMYWYRQDPGQGLRLIYYSQIVNDFQKGDIAEGYSVSREKKESFPLTVTSAQKNPTAFYLCASSIVGGSQPQHFGDGTRLSIL.

The DNA of the CDR3 is TGCGCCAGCCGGGACTCTCTCTCTGGGGCCAACGTCCTGACTTTC. It is translated as CASRDSLSGANVLTF. J is TRBJ2-6 and V is TRBV5-1; D perhaps matches TRBD2 (6 bases). Germline CDR1 SGHRS, CDR2 YFSETQ. This CDR3 contains 15 residues. V lost 7 bases and J 0 bases, leaving 11 bases between the germline ends.